These T cell receptor beta chains were read from a single sample in a study of T cells in pancreatic ductal adenocarcinoma. Some clones are missing from TCRdb's copy, which holds only in-frame ones; the method was immunoSEQ multiplex PCR. The data show over 90,000 clones, roughly 96% seen once. The material sequenced was PBMCs. The receptors originated from a human donor with pancreatic ductal adenocarcinoma. CDR3s include the opening cysteine and the closing phenylalanine or tryptophan.

v_call,j_call,cdr3_aa
TRBV18,TRBJ2-1,CASSLAYNEQFF
TRBV11-2,TRBJ1-1,CASSKPGQAPFF
TRBV5-4,TRBJ1-1,CASSLGGNTEAFF
TRBV5-1,TRBJ2-3,CASSLEQGSDTQYF
TRBV19,TRBJ2-3,CASRREGETDTQYF
TRBV5-1,TRBJ2-1,CASSLALTRPNEQFF
TRBV9,TRBJ2-5,CASSAPTSQTSGAHQETQYF
TRBV4-3,TRBJ1-2,CASSQDNGQLYGYTF
TRBV9,TRBJ1-3,CASSVGPRVDGNTIYF
TRBV9,TRBJ2-2,CASSATSATSGTGELFF
TRBV29-1,TRBJ2-3,CSVVQGAAQYF
TRBV25-1,TRBJ2-5,CASSDLLGQGAVETQYF
TRBV6-1,TRBJ2-5,CASSGTGRETQYF
TRBV29-1,TRBJ2-7,CSVAASGSYEQYF
TRBV6-5,TRBJ2-7,CASSYSAGGSYEQYF
TRBV6-5,TRBJ2-1,CASGRGGPNEQFF
TRBV18,TRBJ1-1,CASSPLGQGAFEAFF
TRBV10-3,TRBJ2-3,CAISREDGRGDTQYF
TRBV10-2,TRBJ2-7,CASSRGSLTYEQYF
TRBV5-1,TRBJ2-1,CASTNRAGGPAGEQFF
TRBV4-2,TRBJ2-4,CASSQGQGENIQYF
TRBV7-8,TRBJ2-3,CASSSGLAGVVDTQYF
TRBV7-2,TRBJ2-7,CASSRQRTYEQYF
TRBV5-5,TRBJ1-2,CASRSSGFGYTF
TRBV11-2,TRBJ2-7,CASSLDRGIYEQYF
TRBV5-1,TRBJ2-5,CASSPWWEKGTKGTQYF
TRBV7-9,TRBJ2-3,CASSFGQGADTQYF
TRBV9,TRBJ2-1,CASSPLPSGTYNEQFF
TRBV4-1,TRBJ2-7,CASSQAGTGTYEQYF
TRBV9,TRBJ2-2,CASSATSGGGELFF
TRBV18,TRBJ1-5,CASSLGHSSNQPQHF
TRBV27,TRBJ2-1,CASSSMRGYNEQFF
TRBV19,TRBJ2-7,CASSGTGSYEQYF
TRBV19,TRBJ2-2,CASKKGRPGELFF
TRBV6-6,TRBJ2-1,CASSTGQDSSEQFF
TRBV18,TRBJ2-7,CASSPLEGEVGEQYF
TRBV18,TRBJ2-5,CASSARDNQETQYF
TRBV29-1,TRBJ2-5,CSVPGLAGGWETQYF
TRBV4-1,TRBJ2-7,CASSHGGSSYEQYF
TRBV11-2,TRBJ2-7,CASSRTAGEQYF
TRBV4-1,TRBJ2-3,CASSITLLAGVDTQYF
TRBV12-5,TRBJ2-3,CASGAVTDTQYF
TRBV30,TRBJ1-5,CAWDGTDSHSLSNQPQHF
TRBV5-1,TRBJ2-1,CASGNSGNINEQFF
TRBV4-2,TRBJ1-4,CASSPEPGQGIEKLFF
TRBV5-1,TRBJ2-1,CASKPGQSYNEQFF
TRBV15,TRBJ1-4,CATSRPDSTMGKLFF
TRBV5-1,TRBJ2-7,CASSLGGLQGWVNEQYF
TRBV9,TRBJ2-4,CASSVGTWRDIQYF
TRBV19,TRBJ2-3,CASSDGTGSPDTQYF
TRBV6-5,TRBJ2-5,CASSYSGTQLETQYF
TRBV7-6,TRBJ2-1,CASSFGRAGVGSYNEQFF
TRBV7-9,TRBJ2-5,CASSDQGFGETQYF
TRBV28,TRBJ2-1,CASSRRQGGHNEQFF
TRBV27,TRBJ1-5,CASSFEGHRDQPQHF
TRBV4-1,TRBJ2-7,CASSQRTGFSYEQYF
TRBV7-2,TRBJ2-7,CASSLRIMSSYEQYF